What follows are 8 T cell receptor beta chains derived from one specimen sequenced in a study of blood T cell repertoires in COVID-19. Some clones are missing from TCRdb's copy, which holds only in-frame ones; the method was immunoSEQ multiplex PCR. The sample records 110,000 or so clones, around 89% being singletons. Sequencing input: peripheral blood. These TCRs come from a woman aged 50 to 60 with acute or convalescent COVID-19.

J is TRBJ2-7 and V is TRBV7-2, with a tentative D call TRBD1 (6 bases). The length of the CDR3 is 16 residues. With 5 bases removed from V and 2 bases from J, the gap between germline ends came to 19 bases. Germline V gives CDR1 SGHTA, CDR2 FQGNSA. The CDR3 reads CASSLKRTDEPYEQYF. The CDR3 DNA follows: TGTGCCAGCAGCCTAAAGCGGACAGATGAACCCTACGAGCAGTACTTC.

J is TRBJ2-1 and V is TRBV27, with 7 bases identical to TRBD2. This CDR3 region has 13 residues. V lost 6 bases and J lost 8; bases outside the gene matches: 7. From germline, CDR1 is MNHEY and CDR2 SMNVEV (reference sequence). In DNA, the CDR3 is TGTGCCAGCAGCCTGGGGGGGTTGGATGAGCAGTTCTTC. It encodes CASSLGGLDEQFF.

V gene TRBV10-3 combines with J gene TRBJ2-7; the D gene is possibly TRBD1 (6 bases). The CDR3 is 15 amino acids. CDR1 ENHRY and CDR2 SYGVKD come from the germline V gene. Trimming took off 3 bases at V and 4 bases at J, with 16 bases between the two ends. This CDR3 reads CAISDAGTWLYEQYF. The CDR3, as DNA: TGTGCCATCAGTGATGCCGGGACATGGTTGTACGAGCAGTACTTC.

The chain uses TRBV7-7 and TRBJ2-5; 10 bases align to TRBD2. CDR3 size: 15 residues. J lost 1 base, V lost 5 bases, and 4 bases had no gene match. The germline V gene encodes CDR1 SSHAT and CDR2 FNYEAQ (reference sequence). The CDR3 spells CASSATSGVQETQYF. The CDR3 DNA reads as TGTGCCAGCAGCGCTACTAGCGGGGTCCAAGAGACCCAGTACTTC.

V gene TRBV7-8 combines with J gene TRBJ2-7, with 8 positions matching TRBD1. The germline gives CDR1 SGHVS, CDR2 FQNEAQ. With 4 bases clipped from V and 3 bases from J, the junction kept 5 bases outside the gene matches. The CDR3 length is 14 residues. The CDR3 is CASSSGTGLYEQYF. CDR3 DNA: TGTGCCAGCAGCTCCGGGACAGGCCTCTACGAGCAGTACTTC.

This chain links TRBV7-9 with TRBJ2-1, with D unclear. The CDR3 contains 11 residues. Trimming took 8 bases from V and 3 from J, leaving 5 bases between them. Germline V gene sequence: CDR1 SEHNR, CDR2 FQNEAQ (reference sequence). This CDR3 is CASLYYNEQFF. DNA of the CDR3: TGTGCCAGCCTCTACTACAATGAGCAGTTCTTC.

This chain uses TRBV3-1 (or the pseudogene TRBV3-2) with TRBJ2-5; D possibly corresponds to TRBD2 (7 bases). In germline, CDR1 is LGHDT, CDR2 YNNKEL (reference sequence). The CDR3 loop spans 15 amino acids. Trimming left V 4 bases short and J 4 bases short, with 16 bases between. The CDR3 is CASSLGGGGGETQYF. The CDR3 nucleotides read TGTGCCAGCAGCCTAGGCGGGGGCGGAGGAGAGACCCAGTACTTC.

This clone has only a few counts. This chain uses TRBV7-2 with TRBJ2-2; 14 bases agree with TRBD2. V trimming: 5 bases; J trimming: 7 bases; junction bases outside the gene matches: 9. The CDR3 is 17 amino acids. Germline values: CDR1 SGHTA, CDR2 FQGNSA. The CDR3 loop is CASSKQTSGGVGGELFF. DNA of the CDR3: TGTGCCAGCAGCAAGCAGACTAGCGGGGGGGTCGGCGGGGAGCTGTTTTTT. Using reference TRBV7-2 and TRBJ2-2 for the parts outside the CDR3, the full variable domain is GAGVSQSPSNKVTEKGKDVELRCDPISGHTALYWYRQSLGQGLEFLIYFQGNSAPDKSGLPSDRFSAERTGGSVSTLTIQRTQQEDSAVYLCASSKQTSGGVGGELFFGEGSRLTVL.